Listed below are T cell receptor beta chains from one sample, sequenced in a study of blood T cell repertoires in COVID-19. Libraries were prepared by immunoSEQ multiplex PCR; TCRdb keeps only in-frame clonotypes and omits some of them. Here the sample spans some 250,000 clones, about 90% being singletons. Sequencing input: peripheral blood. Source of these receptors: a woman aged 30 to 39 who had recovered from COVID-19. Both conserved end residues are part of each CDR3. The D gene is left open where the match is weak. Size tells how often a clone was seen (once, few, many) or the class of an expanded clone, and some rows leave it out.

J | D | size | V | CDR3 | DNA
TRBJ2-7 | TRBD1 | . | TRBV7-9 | CASSPYYGTGASYEQYF | TGTGCCAGCAGCCCTTACTATGGGACAGGGGCCTCCTACGAGCAGTACTTC
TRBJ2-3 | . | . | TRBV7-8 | CASSLVTESVDTQYF | TGTGCCAGCAGCTTAGTTACAGAATCCGTAGATACGCAGTATTTT
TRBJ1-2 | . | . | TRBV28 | CASTLMKKGTGRGGYTF | TGTGCCAGCACCCTAATGAAAAAGGGCACAGGGAGGGGTGGCTACACCTTC
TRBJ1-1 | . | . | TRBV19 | CASTQRTGGTEAFF | TGTGCCAGTACCCAAAGGACCGGAGGAACTGAAGCTTTCTTT
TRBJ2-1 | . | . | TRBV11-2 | CASSLDQLTEQFF | TGTGCCAGCAGCTTAGATCAACTCACTGAGCAGTTCTTC
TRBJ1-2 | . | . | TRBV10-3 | CAISSTNYGYTF | TGTGCCATCAGTAGTACAAACTATGGCTACACCTTC
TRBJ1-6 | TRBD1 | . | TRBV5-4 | CASSLETGGNSPLHF | TGTGCCAGCAGCCTAGAAACAGGGGGTAATTCACCCCTCCACTTT
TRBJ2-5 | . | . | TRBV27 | CASKPLGAQETQYF | TGTGCCAGCAAACCTCTGGGGGCCCAAGAGACCCAGTACTTC
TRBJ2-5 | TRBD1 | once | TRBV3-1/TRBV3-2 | CASSQDTGGGETQYF | TGTGCCAGCAGCCAAGATACAGGGGGCGGAGAGACCCAGTACTTC
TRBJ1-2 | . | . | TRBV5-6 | CASSLVGPGDGGYTF | TGTGCCAGCAGCTTGGTAGGGCCAGGGGATGGTGGCTACACCTTC
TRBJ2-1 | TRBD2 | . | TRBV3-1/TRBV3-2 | CASSRLAGEQFF | TGTGCCAGCAGCCGACTAGCTGGTGAGCAGTTCTTC
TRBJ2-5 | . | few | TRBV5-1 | CASSLMAGAETQYF | TGCGCCAGCAGCTTGATGGCAGGGGCAGAGACCCAGTACTTC
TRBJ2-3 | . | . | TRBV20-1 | CSGDFTDTQYF | TGCAGTGGGGACTTCACAGATACGCAGTATTTT
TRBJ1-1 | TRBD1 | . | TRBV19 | CASSIQTGGYEAFF | TGTGCCAGTAGTATACAGACAGGGGGCTACGAAGCTTTCTTT
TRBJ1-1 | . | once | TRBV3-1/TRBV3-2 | CASSPSPDTEAFF | TGTGCCAGCAGCCCGTCCCCCGACACTGAAGCTTTCTTT
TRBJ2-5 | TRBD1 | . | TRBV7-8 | CASSIGQGAVETQYF | TGTGCCAGCAGCATCGGACAGGGGGCCGTAGAGACCCAGTACTTC
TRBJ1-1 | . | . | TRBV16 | CASSQSRHMNTEAFF | TGTGCCAGCAGCCAATCGCGGCACATGAACACTGAAGCTTTCTTT
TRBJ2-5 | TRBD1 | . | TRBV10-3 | CAISESPIDRVGPQYF | TGTGCCATCAGTGAGTCTCCCATTGACAGGGTCGGTCCCCAGTACTTC
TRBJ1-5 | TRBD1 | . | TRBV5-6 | CASRIQGGNQPQHF | TGTGCCAGCAGGATACAGGGGGGAAATCAGCCCCAGCATTTT
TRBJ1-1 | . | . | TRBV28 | CASSLYPLSGTNTEAFF | TGTGCCAGCAGTTTATACCCTTTGTCAGGTACGAACACTGAAGCTTTCTTT
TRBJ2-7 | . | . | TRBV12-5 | CASGLKILRGKEYF | TGTGCTAGTGGTTTGAAGATCCTCCGGGGGAAGGAGTACTTC
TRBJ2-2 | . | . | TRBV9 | CASSARVGLGELFF | TGTGCCAGCAGCGCCCGGGTGGGTTTGGGGGAGCTGTTTTTT
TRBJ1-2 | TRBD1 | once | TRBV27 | CASSSGTANYGYTF | TGTGCCAGCAGTTCCGGGACAGCGAACTATGGCTACACCTTC
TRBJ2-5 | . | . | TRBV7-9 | CASSETEMYQETQYF | TGTGCCAGCAGCGAGACTGAGATGTACCAAGAGACCCAGTACTTC
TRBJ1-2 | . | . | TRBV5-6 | CASSLGPSGLNYGYTF | TGTGCCAGCAGCTTGGGGCCGTCGGGGTTAAACTATGGCTACACCTTC
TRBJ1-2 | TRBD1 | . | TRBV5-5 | CASSLAGDRSGYTF | TGTGCCAGCAGCTTGGCCGGGGACAGATCTGGCTACACCTTC
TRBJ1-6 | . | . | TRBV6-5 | CASSQLTVYNSPLHF | TGTGCCAGCAGTCAACTCACCGTCTATAATTCACCCCTCCACTTT
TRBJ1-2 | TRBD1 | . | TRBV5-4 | CATRDRGPHGYTF | TGTGCCACCCGGGACAGGGGTCCCCATGGCTACACCTTC
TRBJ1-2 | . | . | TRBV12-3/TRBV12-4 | CASSKTPNYGYTF | TGTGCCAGCAGTAAAACACCCAACTATGGCTACACCTTC
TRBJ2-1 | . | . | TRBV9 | CASSVDKGITYNEQFF | TGTGCCAGCAGCGTAGATAAGGGGATAACCTACAATGAGCAGTTCTTC
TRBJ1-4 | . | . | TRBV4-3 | CASSQGVSAGAGGEKLFF | TGCGCCAGCAGCCAAGGAGTTTCGGCCGGGGCGGGAGGGGAAAAACTGTTTTTT
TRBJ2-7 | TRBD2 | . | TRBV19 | CASNAGLAGRGEQYF | TGTGCCAGTAACGCCGGACTAGCGGGGAGGGGCGAGCAGTACTTC
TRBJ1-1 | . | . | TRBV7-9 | CASSFDRIFMNTEAFF | TGTGCCAGCAGCTTTGACAGGATCTTCATGAACACTGAAGCTTTCTTT
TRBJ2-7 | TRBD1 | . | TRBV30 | CAWSGRDRDYEQYF | TGTGCCTGGAGTGGCCGGGACAGGGATTACGAGCAGTACTTC
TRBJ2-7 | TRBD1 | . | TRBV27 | CASSLGTGAKNEQYF | TGTGCCAGCAGTTTAGGGACAGGGGCAAAAAACGAGCAGTACTTC
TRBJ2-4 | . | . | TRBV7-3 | CASSLNGGVMNIQYF | TGTGCCAGCAGCTTAAACGGGGGAGTGATGAACATTCAGTACTTC
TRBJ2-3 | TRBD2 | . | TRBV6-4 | CASSDTAGGTDTQYF | TGTGCCAGCAGTGACACTGCGGGGGGGACAGATACGCAGTATTTT
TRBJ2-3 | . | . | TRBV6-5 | CASAAGAQYF | TGTGCCAGTGCGGCGGGTGCGCAGTATTTT
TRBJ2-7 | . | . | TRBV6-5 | CASNPSSYEQYF | TGTGCCAGCAATCCCAGCTCCTACGAGCAGTACTTC
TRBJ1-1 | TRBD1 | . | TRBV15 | CATSESRTGGRAEAFF | TGTGCCACCAGCGAGAGCCGTACAGGGGGGAGGGCTGAAGCTTTCTTT
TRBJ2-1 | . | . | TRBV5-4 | CASSTSWVQFF | TGTGCCAGCAGCACTAGCTGGGTGCAGTTCTTC
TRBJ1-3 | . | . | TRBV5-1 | CASSLDRGNTIYF | TGCGCCAGCAGCTTGGATCGGGGAAACACCATATATTTT